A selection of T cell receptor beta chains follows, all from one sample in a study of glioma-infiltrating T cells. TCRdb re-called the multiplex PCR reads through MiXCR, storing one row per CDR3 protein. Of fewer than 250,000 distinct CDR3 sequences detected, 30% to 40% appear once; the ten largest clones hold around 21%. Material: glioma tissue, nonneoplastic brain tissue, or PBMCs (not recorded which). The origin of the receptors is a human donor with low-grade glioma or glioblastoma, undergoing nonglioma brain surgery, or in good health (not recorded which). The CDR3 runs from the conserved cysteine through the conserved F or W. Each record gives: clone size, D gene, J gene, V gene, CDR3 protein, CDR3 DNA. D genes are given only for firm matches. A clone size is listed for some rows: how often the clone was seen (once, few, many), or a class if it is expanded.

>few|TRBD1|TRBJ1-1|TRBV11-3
CASSSGTARRDLAPEVGAFF
TGTGCCAGCAGCTCCGGGACAGCCCGTCGGGACCTCGCCCCAGAGGTCGGAGCTTTCTTT
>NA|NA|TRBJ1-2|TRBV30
CAWVDSSNYGYTF
TGTGCCTGGGTGGACAGTTCTAACTATGGCTACACCTTC
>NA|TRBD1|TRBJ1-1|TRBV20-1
CSARYGTVSTEAFF
TGCAGTGCTAGATACGGGACAGTGAGCACTGAAGCTTTCTTT
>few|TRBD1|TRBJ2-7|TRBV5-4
CASSLDGTGAYEQYF
TGTGCCAGCAGCTTGGACGGGACAGGGGCCTACGAGCAGTACTTC
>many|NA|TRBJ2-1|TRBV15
CATSRDRNEQFF
TGTGCCACCAGCAGAGATAGGAATGAGCAGTTCTTC
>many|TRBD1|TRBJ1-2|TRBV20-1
CSAPPGQGALSGYTF
TGCAGTGCCCCTCCGGGACAGGGGGCATTGAGCGGCTACACCTTC
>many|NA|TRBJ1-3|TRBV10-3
CAISESMEGNTIYF
TGTGCCATCAGTGAGTCGATGGAAGGAAACACCATATATTTT
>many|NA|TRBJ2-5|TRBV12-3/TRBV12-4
CASSLVGLETQYF
TGTGCCAGCAGTTTAGTAGGGTTAGAGACCCAGTACTTC
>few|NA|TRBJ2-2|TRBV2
CASRLTSTVSTGELFF
TGTGCCAGCAGATTAACTAGCACCGTGAGCACCGGGGAGCTGTTTTTT
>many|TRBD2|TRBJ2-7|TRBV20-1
CSARDRSGSPYEQYF
TGCAGTGCTAGAGATCGAAGCGGGAGTCCCTACGAGCAGTACTTC
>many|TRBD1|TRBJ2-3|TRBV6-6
CASSYDREYTQYF
TGTGCCAGCAGTTACGACAGGGAGTATACGCAGTATTTT
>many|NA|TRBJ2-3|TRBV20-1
CSEQIKDTQYF
TGCAGTGAACAGATCAAAGATACGCAGTATTTT
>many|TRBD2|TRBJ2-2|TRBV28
CASSLLASGRPGELFF
TGTGCCAGCAGTTTATTAGCTAGCGGGAGACCCGGGGAGCTGTTTTTT
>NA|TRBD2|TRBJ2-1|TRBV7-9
CASSLIGGRVRNEQFF
TGTGCCAGCAGCTTAATAGGCGGGAGGGTTAGGAATGAGCAGTTCTTC
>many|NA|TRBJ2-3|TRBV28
CASTPGTDTQYF
TGTGCCAGCACCCCTGGCACAGATACGCAGTATTTT
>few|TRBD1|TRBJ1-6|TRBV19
CASSTNRGLESPLHF
TGTGCCAGTAGTACGAACAGGGGGCTGGAGTCACCCCTCCACTTT
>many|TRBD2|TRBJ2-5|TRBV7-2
CASSLIRRGAGGVTQYF
TGTGCCAGCAGCTTAATCCGCCGAGGGGCCGGGGGGGTGACCCAGTACTTC
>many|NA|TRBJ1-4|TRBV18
CASSPVANEKLFF
TGTGCCAGCTCACCCGTGGCTAATGAAAAACTGTTTTTT
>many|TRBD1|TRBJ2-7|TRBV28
CASSLSATGHEQYF
TGTGCCAGCAGTTTATCGGCGACAGGGCACGAGCAGTACTTC
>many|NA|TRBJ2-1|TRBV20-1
CSASFQMDEQFF
TGCAGTGCTAGTTTCCAGATGGATGAGCAGTTCTTC
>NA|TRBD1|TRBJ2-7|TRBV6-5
CASRRPGQGAYEHYF
TGTGCCAGTAGGAGACCGGGACAGGGGGCCTACGAGCATTACTTC
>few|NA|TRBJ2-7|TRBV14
CASSQDGWPYEQYF
TGTGCCAGCAGCCAAGATGGATGGCCCTACGAGCAGTACTTC
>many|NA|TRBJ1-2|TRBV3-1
CASSPGLGYTF
TGTGCCAGCAGTCCTGGACTGGGCTACACCTTC
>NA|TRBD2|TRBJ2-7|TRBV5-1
CASSLAPLAGVDEQYF
TGCGCCAGCAGCTTGGCCCCTTTAGCGGGAGTTGACGAGCAGTACTTC
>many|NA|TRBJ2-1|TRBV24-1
CATSDLMGPNGAYNEQFF
TGTGCCACCAGTGATTTAATGGGACCCAACGGGGCCTACAATGAGCAGTTCTTC
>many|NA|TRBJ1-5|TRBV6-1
CASRSKVYSNQPQHF
TGTGCCAGCAGATCCAAGGTCTATAGCAATCAGCCCCAGCATTTT
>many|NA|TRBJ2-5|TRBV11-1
CASSSQGHLQETQYF
TGTGCCAGCAGCTCCCAGGGACACCTTCAAGAGACCCAGTACTTC
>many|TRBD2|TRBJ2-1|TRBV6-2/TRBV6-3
CASNPGTSDYNEQFF
TGTGCCAGCAACCCCGGGACTAGCGATTACAATGAGCAGTTCTTC
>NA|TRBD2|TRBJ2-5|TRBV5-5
CASSLGASGRALQETQYF
TGTGCCAGCAGCTTGGGGGCTAGCGGGAGGGCCTTACAAGAGACCCAGTACTTC
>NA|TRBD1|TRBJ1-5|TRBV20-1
CSADRADQPQHF
TGCAGTGCGGACAGGGCAGATCAGCCCCAGCATTTT
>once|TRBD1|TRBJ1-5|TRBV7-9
CASSSDRGRPNQTQHF
TGTGCCAGCAGTTCCGACAGGGGGCGCCCCAACCAGACCCAGCATTTT
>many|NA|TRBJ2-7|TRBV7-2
CASSLSQGSYEQYF
TGTGCCAGCAGCTTATCACAGGGCTCCTACGAGCAGTACTTC
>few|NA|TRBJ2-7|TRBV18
CASNTIGGYEQYF
TGTGCCAGTAACACAATAGGGGGGTACGAGCAGTACTTC
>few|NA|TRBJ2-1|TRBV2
CASRATAQGSSAYNEQFF
TGTGCCAGCAGGGCCACCGCTCAGGGCTCCTCGGCCTACAATGAGCAGTTCTTC
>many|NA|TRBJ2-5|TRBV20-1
CSAKGEGLETQYF
TGCAGTGCTAAGGGGGAGGGCCTAGAGACCCAGTACTTC
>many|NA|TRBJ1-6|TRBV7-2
CASSTDFPPLHF
TGTGCCAGCAGCACGGACTTCCCACCCCTCCACTTT
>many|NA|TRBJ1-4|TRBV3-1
CASSQFAVGTNEKLFF
TGTGCCAGCAGCCAATTTGCCGTTGGAACTAATGAAAAACTGTTTTTT
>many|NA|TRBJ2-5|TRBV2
CASSRGQQETQYF
TGTGCCAGTAGCCGGGGCCAACAAGAGACCCAGTACTTC
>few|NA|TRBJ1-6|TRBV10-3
CATVGQENSPLHF
TGTGCCACCGTGGGACAAGAAAATTCACCCCTCCACTTT
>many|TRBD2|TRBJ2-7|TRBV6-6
CASSYSMGRAEIYEQYF
TGTGCCAGCAGTTACTCGATGGGGAGGGCTGAGATCTACGAGCAGTACTTC
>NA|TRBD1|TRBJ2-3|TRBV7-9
CASTTPVTGGTDTQYF
TGTGCCAGCACCACCCCCGTGACAGGGGGAACAGATACGCAGTATTTT
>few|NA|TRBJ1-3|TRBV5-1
CASSLDVGAHSGNTIYF
TGCGCCAGCAGCTTGGATGTGGGGGCTCACTCTGGAAACACCATATATTTT
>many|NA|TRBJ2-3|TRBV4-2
CASSQEVQTDTQYF
TGTGCCAGCAGCCAAGAGGTCCAGACAGATACGCAGTATTTT
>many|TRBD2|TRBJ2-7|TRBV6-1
CASNGGAIYEQYF
TGTGCCAGCAACGGGGGGGCGATCTACGAGCAGTACTTC
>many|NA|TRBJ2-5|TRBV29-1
CSVGSETQYF
TGCAGCGTTGGTTCGGAGACCCAGTACTTC
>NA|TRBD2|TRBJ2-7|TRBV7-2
CASGLLRGGADEQYF
TGTGCCAGCGGCTTACTGCGGGGAGGGGCCGACGAGCAGTACTTC
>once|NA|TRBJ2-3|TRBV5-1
CASSLADTLSTDTQYF
TGCGCCAGCAGCTTGGCCGACACACTTAGCACAGATACGCAGTATTTT
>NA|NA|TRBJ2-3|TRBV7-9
CASSFYICSAPLAGGPADTQYF
NA